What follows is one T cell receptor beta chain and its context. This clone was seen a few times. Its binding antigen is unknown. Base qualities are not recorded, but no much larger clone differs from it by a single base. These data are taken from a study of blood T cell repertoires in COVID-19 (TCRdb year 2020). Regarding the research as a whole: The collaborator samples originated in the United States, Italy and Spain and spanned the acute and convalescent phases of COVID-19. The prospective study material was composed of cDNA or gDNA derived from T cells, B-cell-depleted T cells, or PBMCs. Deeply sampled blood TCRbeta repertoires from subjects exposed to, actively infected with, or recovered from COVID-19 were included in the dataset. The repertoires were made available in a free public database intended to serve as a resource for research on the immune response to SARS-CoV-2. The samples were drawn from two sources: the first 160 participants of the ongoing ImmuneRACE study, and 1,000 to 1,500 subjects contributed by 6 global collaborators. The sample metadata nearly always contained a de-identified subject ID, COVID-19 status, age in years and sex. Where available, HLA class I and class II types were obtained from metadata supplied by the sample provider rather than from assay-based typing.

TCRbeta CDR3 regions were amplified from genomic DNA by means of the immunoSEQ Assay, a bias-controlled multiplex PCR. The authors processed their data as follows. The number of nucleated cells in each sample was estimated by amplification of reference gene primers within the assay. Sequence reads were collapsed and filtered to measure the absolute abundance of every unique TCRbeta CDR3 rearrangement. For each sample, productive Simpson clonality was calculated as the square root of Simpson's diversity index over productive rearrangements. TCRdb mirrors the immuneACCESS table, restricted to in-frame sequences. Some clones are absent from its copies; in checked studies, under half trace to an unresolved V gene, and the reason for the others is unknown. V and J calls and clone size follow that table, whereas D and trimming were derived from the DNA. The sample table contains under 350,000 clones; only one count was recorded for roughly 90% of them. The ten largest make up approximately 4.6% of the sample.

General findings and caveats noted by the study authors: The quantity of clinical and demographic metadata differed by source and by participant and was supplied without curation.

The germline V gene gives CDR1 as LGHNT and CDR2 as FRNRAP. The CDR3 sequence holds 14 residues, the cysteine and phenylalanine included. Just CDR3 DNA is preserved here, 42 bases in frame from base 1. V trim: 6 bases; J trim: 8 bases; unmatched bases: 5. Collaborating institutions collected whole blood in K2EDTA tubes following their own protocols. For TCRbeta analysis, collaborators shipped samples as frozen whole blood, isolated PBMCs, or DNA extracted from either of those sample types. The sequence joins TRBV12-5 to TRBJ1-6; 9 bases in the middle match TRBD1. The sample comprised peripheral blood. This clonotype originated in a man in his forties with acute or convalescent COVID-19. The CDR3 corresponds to CASGAGQGYSPLHF. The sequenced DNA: TGTGCTAGTGGAGCCGGACAGGGGTATTCACCCCTCCACTTT.